The rows below give T cell receptor beta chains drawn from one sample of a study of shared clonotypes between healthy human individuals. The data were produced by immunoSEQ multiplex PCR, yet TCRdb's version contains in-frame clones alone and is incomplete. Found here are fewer than 850,000 clones, roughly 96% of them singletons; the top ten hold 0.2% to 0.25%. Specimen: naive CD8+ T cells sorted from blood. These receptors were collected from a man aged 25-40 years in good health. CDR3s include the opening cysteine and the closing phenylalanine or tryptophan. Fields, in order: CDR3 protein, CDR3 DNA, clone size, J gene, D gene, V gene. A D gene is named only where the DNA matches it firmly. For some rows the clone size is stated as once, few or many, or as a class when expanded; others skip it.

CASSLGGTGGAYNEQFF | TGTGCCAGCAGCTTAGGTGGGACAGGGGGGGCCTACAATGAGCAGTTCTTC | - | TRBJ2-1 | TRBD1 | TRBV11-2
CASQVGPRSSYNEQFF | TGCGCCAGCCAAGTAGGACCCCGGAGCTCCTACAATGAGCAGTTCTTC | - | TRBJ2-1 | - | TRBV5-1
CASSLRTGELFF | TGTGCCAGCAGCTTAAGGACCGGGGAGCTGTTTTTT | - | TRBJ2-2 | - | TRBV13
CASSLLGTGDFSSDTQYF | TGTGCCAGCAGTTTACTCGGGACAGGGGATTTTAGCTCAGATACGCAGTATTTT | - | TRBJ2-3 | TRBD1 | TRBV27
CASSPGGISGNTIYF | TGTGCCAGCAGCCCCGGGGGGATCTCTGGAAACACCATATATTTT | - | TRBJ1-3 | - | TRBV5-8
CASSQAQFPSSYEQYF | TGCGCCAGCAGCCAAGCGCAATTCCCGAGCTCCTACGAGCAGTACTTC | - | TRBJ2-7 | - | TRBV4-3
CASSETGTLRTGELFF | TGCGCCAGCAGTGAGACTGGTACGCTGAGGACCGGGGAGCTGTTTTTT | - | TRBJ2-2 | - | TRBV10-1
CASSFSTGDLSYEQYF | TGTGCCAGCAGCTTTTCCACGGGGGACTTATCCTACGAGCAGTACTTC | once | TRBJ2-7 | - | TRBV11-2
CASSRREGEQYF | TGTGCCAGCAGTCGCAGGGAGGGCGAGCAGTACTTC | - | TRBJ2-7 | TRBD2 | TRBV7-6
CASSQEGGGTYEQYF | TGCGCCAGCAGCCAAGAGGGGGGAGGGACCTACGAGCAGTACTTC | - | TRBJ2-7 | TRBD2 | TRBV4-1
CASSLLRGTKGETQYF | TGTGCCAGCAGCTTACTCCGGGGAACAAAGGGGGAGACCCAGTACTTC | - | TRBJ2-5 | - | TRBV7-9
CASSQDPPGGYNEQFF | TGCGCCAGCAGCCAAGATCCTCCGGGAGGGTACAATGAGCAGTTCTTC | once | TRBJ2-1 | TRBD2 | TRBV4-3
CASSSPGTVLPGTYNEQFF | TGTGCCAGCAGCTCCCCCGGGACCGTACTCCCGGGCACCTACAATGAGCAGTTCTTC | - | TRBJ2-1 | - | TRBV5-6
CASSPRGTESSYEQYF | TGTGCCAGCAGCCCTAGAGGAACCGAGAGCTCCTACGAGCAGTACTTC | - | TRBJ2-7 | - | TRBV28
CASSLAETGTNTF | TGTGCCAGCAGCTTAGCGGAGACAGGGACGAACACCTTC | - | TRBJ1-2 | TRBD1 | TRBV7-9
CASSSSYGYTF | TGTGCCAGCAGCTCAAGCTATGGCTACACCTTC | - | TRBJ1-2 | - | TRBV5-4
CASSLGTGSSYEQYF | TGCGCCAGCAGCCTTGGGACTGGCTCCTCCTACGAGCAGTACTTC | - | TRBJ2-7 | - | TRBV4-1